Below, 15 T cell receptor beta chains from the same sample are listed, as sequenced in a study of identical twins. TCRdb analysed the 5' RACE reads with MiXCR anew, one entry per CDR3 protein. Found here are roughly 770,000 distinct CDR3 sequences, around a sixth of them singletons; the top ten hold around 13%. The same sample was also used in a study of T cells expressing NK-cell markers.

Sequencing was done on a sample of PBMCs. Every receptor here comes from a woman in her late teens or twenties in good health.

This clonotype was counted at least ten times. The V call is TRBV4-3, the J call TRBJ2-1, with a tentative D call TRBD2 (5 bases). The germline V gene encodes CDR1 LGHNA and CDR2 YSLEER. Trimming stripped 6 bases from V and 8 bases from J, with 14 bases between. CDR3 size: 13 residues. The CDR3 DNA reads TGCGCCAGCAGTCCACAACTAGGCGATGAGCAGTTCTTC. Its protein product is CASSPQLGDEQFF.

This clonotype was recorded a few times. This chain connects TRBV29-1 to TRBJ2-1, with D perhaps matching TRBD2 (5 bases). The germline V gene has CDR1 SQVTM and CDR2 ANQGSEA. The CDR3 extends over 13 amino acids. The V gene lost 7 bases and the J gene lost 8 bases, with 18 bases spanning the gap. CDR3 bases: TGCAGCGCCGGGCCCGCGGGTTGGGATGAGCAGTTCTTC. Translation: CSAGPAGWDEQFF.

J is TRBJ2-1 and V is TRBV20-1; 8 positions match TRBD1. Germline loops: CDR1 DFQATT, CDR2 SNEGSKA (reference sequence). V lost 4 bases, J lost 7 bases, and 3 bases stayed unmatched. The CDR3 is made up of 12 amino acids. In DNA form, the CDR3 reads TGCAGTGCTACCGACAGGGGTAATGAGCAGTTCTTC. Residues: CSATDRGNEQFF.

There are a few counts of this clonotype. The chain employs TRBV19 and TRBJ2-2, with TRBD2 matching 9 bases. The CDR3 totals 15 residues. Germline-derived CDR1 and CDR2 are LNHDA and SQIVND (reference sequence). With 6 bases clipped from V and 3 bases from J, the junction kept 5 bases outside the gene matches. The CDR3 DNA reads TGTGCCAGTAGGGAGGGACTAGCTTACACCGGGGAGCTGTTTTTT. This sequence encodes CASREGLAYTGELFF.

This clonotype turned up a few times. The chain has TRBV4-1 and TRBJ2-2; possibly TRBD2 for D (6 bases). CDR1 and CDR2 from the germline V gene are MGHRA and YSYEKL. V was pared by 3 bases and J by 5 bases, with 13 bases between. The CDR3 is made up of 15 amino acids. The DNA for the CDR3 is TGCGCCAGCAGCCAGCCGGGACTTATGACCGGGGAGCTGTTTTTT. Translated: CASSQPGLMTGELFF.

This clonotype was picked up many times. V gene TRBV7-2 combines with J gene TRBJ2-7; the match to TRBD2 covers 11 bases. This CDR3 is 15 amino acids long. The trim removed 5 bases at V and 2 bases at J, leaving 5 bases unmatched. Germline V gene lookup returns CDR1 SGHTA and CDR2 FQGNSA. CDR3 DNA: TGTGCCAGCAGCCTACTAGCGGGGGCCACCTACGAGCAGTACTTC. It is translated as CASSLLAGATYEQYF. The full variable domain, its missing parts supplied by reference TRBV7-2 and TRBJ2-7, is GAGVSQSPSNKVTEKGKDVELRCDPISGHTALYWYRQSLGQGLEFLIYFQGNSAPDKSGLPSDRFSAERTGGSVSTLTIQRTQQEDSAVYLCASSLLAGATYEQYFGPGTRLTVT.

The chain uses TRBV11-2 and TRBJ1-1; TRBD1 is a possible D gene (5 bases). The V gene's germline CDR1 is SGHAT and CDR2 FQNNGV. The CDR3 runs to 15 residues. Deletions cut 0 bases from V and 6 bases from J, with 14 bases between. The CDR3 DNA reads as TGTGCCAGCAGCTTAGAGAGCGGGGGATGGGCTGAAGCTTTCTTT. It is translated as CASSLESGGWAEAFF.

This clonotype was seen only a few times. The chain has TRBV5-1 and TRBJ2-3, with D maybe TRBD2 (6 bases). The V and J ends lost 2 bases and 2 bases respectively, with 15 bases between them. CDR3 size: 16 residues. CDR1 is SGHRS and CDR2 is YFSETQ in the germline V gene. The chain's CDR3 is CASSLFRSGPTDTQYF. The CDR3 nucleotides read TGCGCCAGCAGCTTATTTCGGAGCGGGCCCACAGATACGCAGTATTTT.

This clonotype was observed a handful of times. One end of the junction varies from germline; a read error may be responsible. CDR3 nucleotides: TGTGCCAGCAGCGACCGGTTAGCTGCGCTTTGCTTC. This gives the protein CASSDRLAALCF. The chain recombines TRBV9 with TRBJ2-1; D uncertain. This CDR3 spans 12 amino acids. CDR1 is SGDLS, CDR2 YYNGEE, per germline.

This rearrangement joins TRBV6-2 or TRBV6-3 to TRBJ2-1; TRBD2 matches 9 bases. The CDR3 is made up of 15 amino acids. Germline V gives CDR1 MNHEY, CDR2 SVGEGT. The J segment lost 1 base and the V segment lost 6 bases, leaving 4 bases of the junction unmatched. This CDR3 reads CASRIAGVSYNEQFF. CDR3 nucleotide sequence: TGTGCCAGCAGAATAGCGGGAGTATCCTACAATGAGCAGTTCTTC.

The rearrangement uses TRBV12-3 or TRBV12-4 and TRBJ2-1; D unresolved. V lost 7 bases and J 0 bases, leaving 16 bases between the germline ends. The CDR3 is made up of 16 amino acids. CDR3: CASTPRRVSSYNEQFF. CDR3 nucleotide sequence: TGTGCCAGCACCCCCCGAAGGGTGAGCTCCTACAATGAGCAGTTCTTC.

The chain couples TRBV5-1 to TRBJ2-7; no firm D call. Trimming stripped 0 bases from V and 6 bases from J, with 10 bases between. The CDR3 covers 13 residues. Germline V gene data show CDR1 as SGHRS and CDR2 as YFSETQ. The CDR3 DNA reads TGCGCCAGCAGCTTGGCCGAGGATAGCGAGCAGTACTTC. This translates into CASSLAEDSEQYF.

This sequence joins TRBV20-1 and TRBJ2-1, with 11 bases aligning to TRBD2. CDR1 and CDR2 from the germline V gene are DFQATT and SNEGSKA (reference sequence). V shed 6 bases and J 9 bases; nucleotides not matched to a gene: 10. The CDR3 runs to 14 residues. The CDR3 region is CSAYSGRAGSEQFF. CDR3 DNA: TGCAGTGCCTATAGCGGGAGGGCCGGCAGTGAGCAGTTCTTC.

The CDR3 DNA reads as TGCAGTGCTGAGGTTGGAACTGAAGCTTTCTTT. Its translation: CSAEVGTEAFF. The chain has TRBV20-1 and TRBJ1-1; D is undetermined. Deletions cut 5 bases from V and 5 bases from J, with 9 bases between. Germline values: CDR1 DFQATT, CDR2 SNEGSKA (reference sequence). The CDR3 consists of 11 residues.

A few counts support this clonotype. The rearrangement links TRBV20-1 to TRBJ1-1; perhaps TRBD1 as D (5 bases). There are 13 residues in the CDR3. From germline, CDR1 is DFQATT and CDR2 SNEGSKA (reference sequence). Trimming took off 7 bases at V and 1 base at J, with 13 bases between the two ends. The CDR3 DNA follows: TGCAGTGTCCCGAGCGGGGGGAACACTGAAGCTTTCTTT. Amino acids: CSVPSGGNTEAFF.